The 13 T cell receptor beta chains presented below share a single source sample, sequenced in a study of shared clonotypes between healthy human individuals. Profiling relied on immunoSEQ multiplex PCR, and the TCRdb table lists in-frame clones only, not all of them. The top ten hold approximately 1.5% of the sample, which has about 1 million clones, around 75% seen once. The sequenced sample was memory CD4+ T cells sorted from blood. Subset: CD45RA-negative fraction. Receptors originate from a man aged 18 to 29 in good health.

This rearrangement joins TRBV2 to TRBJ1-1, with TRBD1 as a possible D gene (5 bases). The CDR3 length is 14 residues. Germline-derived CDR1 and CDR2 are SNHLY and FYNNEI. V dropped 6 bases and J dropped 1 base, with 12 bases sitting between them. The CDR3 DNA follows: TGTGCCAGCAGAGATGGACACCCGAACACTGAAGCTTTCTTT. Its translation is CASRDGHPNTEAFF.

This rearrangement joins TRBV5-1 to TRBJ2-3; no firm D call. The CDR3 totals 20 residues. Between the trimmed V and J ends, which lost 0 bases and 0 bases, there was a span of 23 bases. Per the germline V gene, CDR1 is SGHRS and CDR2 is YFSETQ. The CDR3 sequence is CASSLVAPPSPKTSTDTQYF. In DNA, the CDR3 is TGCGCCAGCAGCTTGGTTGCCCCCCCCTCACCTAAAACTAGCACAGATACGCAGTATTTT.

The chain recombines TRBV28 with TRBJ2-7, with D perhaps TRBD2 (6 bases). CDR1 is MDHEN and CDR2 is SYDVKM in the germline V gene. CDR3 length: 13 amino acids. The V and J ends lost 6 bases and 2 bases respectively, with 11 bases between them. CDR3 sequence reads: CASRPPGAYEQYF. The DNA for the CDR3 is TGTGCCAGCAGGCCTCCGGGAGCCTACGAGCAGTACTTC.

This clone was detected once. This chain links TRBV6-5 with TRBJ1-2, with D tentatively TRBD1 (6 bases). The CDR3 has 14 amino acids. The germline V and J ends were trimmed by 2 bases and 3 bases, with 10 bases remaining between them. CDR1 and CDR2 from the germline V gene are MNHEY and SVGAGI. CDR3 DNA: TGTGCCAGCAGTTACGGGGGCCGGGACTATGGCTACACCTTC. Its translation is CASSYGGRDYGYTF.

CDR3 bases: TGTGCCAGCCTCTCCGGGACAGGGATTAATTCACCCCTCCACTTT. It translates to CASLSGTGINSPLHF. The chain combines TRBV28 with TRBJ1-6; 9 bases agree with TRBD1. V was clipped by 8 bases and J by 6 bases; unmatched bases: 8. The CDR3 loop spans 15 amino acids. Per germline, CDR1 MDHEN and CDR2 SYDVKM.

V is TRBV6-5 and J is TRBJ2-2; D may be TRBD2 (6 bases). Germline V gives CDR1 MNHEY, CDR2 SVGAGI. CDR3 size: 13 residues. Between the trimmed V and J ends, which lost 5 bases and 5 bases, there was a span of 9 bases. The CDR3 DNA reads TGTGCCAGCAGTCGGGCGGGGACCGGGGAGCTGTTTTTT. This encodes CASSRAGTGELFF.

CDR3 DNA sequence: TGTGCCAGCAGTTTATTGGGCAGGAACGCTATCAAGCAGTACTTC. This translates into CASSLLGRNAIKQYF. V usage is TRBV27 and J usage is TRBJ2-5; D ambiguous. The ends were cut back, 1 base at V and 11 bases at J, with 20 bases in the middle. CDR3 size: 15 residues. The germline CDR1 and CDR2 sequences are MNHEY and SMNVEV (reference sequence).

This clone was observed a few times. The chain has TRBV9 and TRBJ1-2, with D perhaps matching TRBD1 (6 bases). This CDR3 spans 14 amino acids. Germline V gene lookup returns CDR1 SGDLS and CDR2 YYNGEE. V was clipped by 2 bases and J by 4 bases, with 12 bases between them. The chain's CDR3 is CASSVRPQGYGYTF. The CDR3 DNA follows: TGTGCCAGCAGCGTCAGACCACAGGGCTATGGCTACACCTTC.

This chain links TRBV5-4 with TRBJ2-7, with 7 nucleotides matching TRBD2. After removal of 5 bases from V and 6 bases from J, the junction contained 11 bases not matched to a gene. The CDR3 totals 14 residues. Germline CDR1 SGHNT, CDR2 YYREEE (reference sequence). DNA of the CDR3: TGTGCCAGCAGAAGGCGGGGAGGGCCTATCGAGCAGTACTTC. Translated: CASRRRGGPIEQYF. Combining the CDR3 with reference TRBV5-4 and TRBJ2-7 gives the whole variable domain ETGVTQSPTHLIKTRGQQVTLRCSSQSGHNTVSWYQQALGQGPQFIFQYYREEENGRGNFPPRFSGLQFPNYSSELNVNALELDDSALYLCASRRRGGPIEQYFGPGTRLTVT.

This rearrangement joins TRBV5-1 to TRBJ1-2, with 9 positions matching TRBD1. Germline CDR1 is SGHRS and CDR2 is YFSETQ. V shed 5 bases and J 7 bases; nucleotides not matched to a gene: 9. CDR3 length: 14 amino acids. CDR3 coding DNA: TGCGCCAGCAGTCTTCCGGACAGGGGACCTGGCTACACCTTC. It encodes CASSLPDRGPGYTF.

This rearrangement joins TRBV25-1 to TRBJ1-4; D remains unclear. The CDR3 is 15 residues long. Trimming removed 7 bases from V and 8 bases from J, with 20 bases in between. Germline values: CDR1 MGHDK, CDR2 SYGVNS. This CDR3 reads CASNPGRGGREKLFF. CDR3 sequence (DNA): TGTGCCAGCAATCCTGGGCGGGGAGGACGCGAAAAACTGTTTTTT.

In its sample, this clone was seen once. The chain is built from TRBV6-5 and TRBJ1-6, with D perhaps TRBD1 (5 bases). The length of the CDR3 is 15 residues. V lost 7 bases, J lost 6 bases, and 16 bases lay in between. CDR1 and CDR2 (germline): MNHEY, SVGAGI. CDR3 residues: CASNQAGPRNSPLHF. The DNA of the CDR3 is TGTGCCAGCAACCAAGCGGGGCCGCGTAATTCACCCCTCCACTTT.

The chain links TRBV18 to TRBJ2-7; D not certain. V was pared by 0 bases and J by 5 bases, with 8 bases between. This CDR3 region has 13 residues. The germline gives CDR1 KGHSH, CDR2 LQKENI. The CDR3, as DNA: TGTGCCAGCTCACCACCGAACGACGACGAGCAGTACTTC. Its protein is CASSPPNDDEQYF. Together with reference TRBV18 and TRBJ2-7, the CDR3 gives the full variable domain: NAGVMQNPRHLVRRRGQEARLRCSPMKGHSHVYWYRQLPEEGLKFMVYLQKENIIDESGMPKERFSAEFPKEGPSILRIQQVVRGDSAAYFCASSPPNDDEQYFGPGTRLTVT.